The present entry profiles one TCR beta chain with its context. Its antigen is currently unknown. The data stem from a study of T cell responses to AZD1222 COVID-19 vaccine. V shed 1 base and J shed 7 bases, with 13 bases lying between them. Germline-derived CDR1 and CDR2 are PRHDT and FYEKMQ (reference sequence). The CDR3 is 14 amino acids. Points from the study as a whole: Repertoire sampling happened only post peak T cell response. White British donors predominated, females outnumbered males, and clonal diversity was possibly underestimated. Targets within unmutated variant regions were reportedly found for nearly half of spike-specific TCRs. Elevations in Spike-specific TCR breadth and depth followed administration of two AZD1222 doses.

The data were produced by immunoSEQ multiplex PCR, yet TCRdb's version contains in-frame clones alone and is incomplete. Seen here are 120,000 or so clones, 90% observed once, and the top ten hold about 4.5%. The specimen comprised peripheral blood, sampled on day 0 of MenACWY control vaccination. The receptor's source is an adult in good health. This chain links TRBV13 with TRBJ1-2, with a tentative D call TRBD1 (5 bases). The CDR3 sequence: CASSLENRLRGYTF. For the CDR3, the DNA is TGTGCCAGCAGCTTAGAGAACAGGCTTCGTGGCTACACCTTC.